Listed below are T cell receptor beta chains from one sample, sequenced in a study of blood T cell repertoires in COVID-19. Method: immunoSEQ multiplex PCR; TCRdb's copy keeps in-frame clones and lacks some. The data show roughly 290,000 clones, over 75% seen once. Sequencing was done on a sample of peripheral blood. The receptors derive from a woman aged 25 to 45 with COVID-19, enrolled during active disease. Each CDR3 is given with its conserved first and last residue. The order of the fields is V gene, CDR3 length, clone size, D gene, J gene, CDR3 DNA, CDR3 protein. D genes are given only for firm matches. Size tells how often a clone was seen (once, few, many) or the class of an expanded clone, and some rows leave it out.

TRBV19	17	.	.	TRBJ1-3	TGTGCCAGTAGTCTGGGAGCGTACCCTTCCTCTGGAAACACCATATATTTT	CASSLGAYPSSGNTIYF
TRBV7-2	15	.	.	TRBJ1-4	TGTGCCAGCACCCCGACGGGGTCCACTAATGAAAAACTGTTTTTT	CASTPTGSTNEKLFF
TRBV9	15	.	.	TRBJ2-7	TGTGCCAGCAGCGTAGCGCCGAGCCCGACCTACGAGCAGTACTTC	CASSVAPSPTYEQYF
TRBV5-5	16	.	.	TRBJ1-5	TGTGCCAGCAGCTTGGTAGGACAGCCTAGCAATCAGCCCCAGCATTTT	CASSLVGQPSNQPQHF
TRBV20-1	15	.	TRBD1	TRBJ1-1	TGCAGTGCTAGTTATTCTTGGACAGGGAACACTGAAGCTTTCTTT	CSASYSWTGNTEAFF
TRBV24-1	17	.	TRBD1	TRBJ2-3	TGTGCCACCAGTGATTCGGGCAGGGGGCCAGTTTCGGATACGCAGTATTTT	CATSDSGRGPVSDTQYF
TRBV7-2	15	.	TRBD2	TRBJ2-7	TGTGCCAGCAGCGTGACTAGCGGCAGCTCCTACGAGCAGTACTTC	CASSVTSGSSYEQYF
TRBV5-6	16	once	TRBD2	TRBJ2-5	TGTGCCAGCAGCTTGGTGGGACTAGCGTATCAAGAGACCCAGTACTTC	CASSLVGLAYQETQYF
TRBV3-1/TRBV3-2	15	.	TRBD1	TRBJ1-2	TGTGCCAGCAGCAGGCGACAGGGGGCGACTGGAGGCTACACCTTC	CASSRRQGATGGYTF
TRBV7-6	16	.	TRBD1	TRBJ1-3	TGTGCCAGCAGCGCAGGGGGACAGGGCTCTGGAAACACCATATATTTT	CASSAGGQGSGNTIYF
TRBV5-1	11	.	.	TRBJ2-3	TGCGCCAGCAGCCTCACAGATACGCAGTATTTT	CASSLTDTQYF
TRBV7-9	14	.	TRBD1	TRBJ1-6	TGTGCCAGCAGCTTGAGGGGGCTTCCTTCACCCCTCCACTTT	CASSLRGLPSPLHF
TRBV30	13	.	.	TRBJ2-5	TGTGCCTGGACCTCGAGCGTTCAAGAGACCCAGTACTTC	CAWTSSVQETQYF
TRBV30	17	once	TRBD2	TRBJ2-2	TGTGCCTGGAGTTCTTTGTTAGCGGGAGGAAACACCGGGGAGCTGTTTTTT	CAWSSLLAGGNTGELFF
TRBV6-4	13	.	TRBD1	TRBJ1-2	TGTGCCAGCAACCTACAGGGGGCCAATGGCTACACCTTC	CASNLQGANGYTF
TRBV6-2/TRBV6-3	14	.	TRBD1	TRBJ2-7	TGTGCCAGCAGCACCGCTGGGACAGGCTACGAGCAGTACTTC	CASSTAGTGYEQYF
TRBV6-6	15	.	.	TRBJ2-1	TGTGCCAGCACCCACCCCGGGAATTCCCACAATGAGCAGTTCTTC	CASTHPGNSHNEQFF
TRBV5-1	14	.	.	TRBJ1-1	TGCGCCAGCAGCCGGGGAAGCGCGAACACTGAAGCTTTCTTT	CASSRGSANTEAFF
TRBV7-8	15	.	TRBD2	TRBJ2-1	TGTGCCAGCAGCCCCCTAGCGGGAGTGCGTAATGAGCAGTTCTTC	CASSPLAGVRNEQFF
TRBV3-1/TRBV3-2	15	few	TRBD1	TRBJ1-3	TGTGCCAGCAGCCGACAGGGAGGAAGTGGAAACACCATATATTTT	CASSRQGGSGNTIYF
TRBV25-1	14	.	.	TRBJ1-6	TGTGCCAGCAGTGGAACAGGCCCTAATTCACCCCTCCACTTT	CASSGTGPNSPLHF
TRBV21-1	13	.	.	TRBJ2-1	TGTGCCAGCGAGGCGGGGGACTACAATGAGCAGTTCTTC	CASEAGDYNEQFF
TRBV18	17	.	TRBD2	TRBJ2-3	TGTGCCAGCTCACGCGGACTAGCGGGAGGGCCGACCGATACGCAGTATTTT	CASSRGLAGGPTDTQYF
TRBV2	14	.	TRBD1	TRBJ2-1	TGTGCCAGCCTAGGACAGGGGGTTATCAATGAGCAGTTCTTC	CASLGQGVINEQFF
TRBV2	13	.	.	TRBJ1-1	TGTGCCAGCAGCTGGGGGCCCGACACTGAAGCTTTCTTT	CASSWGPDTEAFF
TRBV7-9	17	.	TRBD1	TRBJ2-1	TGTGCCAGCAGCTCTCCTCCTAGACAGGGCCTAAACAATGAGCAGTTCTTC	CASSSPPRQGLNNEQFF
TRBV19	15	.	TRBD1	TRBJ1-4	TGTGCCAGTAGACACCGGGACAGAGTAGGTGAAAAACTGTTTTTT	CASRHRDRVGEKLFF
TRBV19	12	.	.	TRBJ2-3	TGTGCCACCGCGGACAACACAGATACGCAGTATTTT	CATADNTDTQYF
TRBV7-3	13	.	.	TRBJ1-4	TGTGCCAGCAGCTCGGCGCACGGGGAAAAACTGTTTTTT	CASSSAHGEKLFF